This T cell receptor (beta chain) was documented in a study of T cells in women clearing cervical HPV infection (dated 2018 in TCRdb). For the wider study: The cases were some 27 women with histologically confirmed HPV16-related CIN3 or worse, and 2 of these cases were invasive cancers. This exploratory proof-of-principle case-control study, nested within the Guanacaste HPV Natural History Study in Costa Rica, compared TCR repertoires among women with different cervical HPV16 outcomes. The parent cohort enrolled 10,049 women aged 18 or older in Guanacaste, Costa Rica, in about 1993 to 1994 and followed the women for seven years. Blood from cases was collected at the visit where the lesion was first found, while blood from controls was collected once the infection could no longer be detected. Cases and controls were matched on age within five years and on year of sample collection. Since HLA typing was available for only a few women, HLA type could not be ruled out as a confounder. The controls were around 25 women whose single incident HPV16 infection cleared within 12 months with no development of precancer or cancer. A median age of approximately 32 years was observed in cases versus over 37 in controls, and no significant differences in baseline characteristics were found. Quality controls consisted of five blinded duplicates per group, for a total of about 60 samples made up of approximately 50 participants and some 10 replicates. For cases, the median interval between lesion detection and blood sampling was about 150 days, with an interquartile range of roughly 80 to 230 days.

In the case of this clone: There is no known antigen for this receptor. The missing CDR3 end, 3 residues past where the read stops, is filled in from the germline J gene.

TCR beta CDR3 regions were amplified by multiplex PCR using the immunoSEQ assay from an average of about 1,200 ng genomic DNA per sample. Primer bias was corrected in the assay by using a complete synthetic TCR repertoire to establish an amplification baseline. Amplicons were sequenced on the Illumina platform. In the source study's methods: Sequences were error-corrected by clustering with frequency ratios and a modified nearest-neighbor algorithm, then analyzed in the immunoSEQ Analyzer with IMGT gene definitions. At each rarefaction depth, TCR richness and evenness were averaged across 20 rarefaction repeats, and samples with fewer sequences than that depth were excluded. Wilcoxon rank sum tests with FDR correction were used to compare relative abundances of V, D and J genes between the groups. Blinded duplicates gave an intraclass correlation of around 96% for TCR richness and an average of about 76% across roughly 69 gene segments. In TCRdb, the immuneACCESS table is reduced to in-frame sequences with V and J assigned. These tables do not hold every clone; where another copy was compared, an unresolved V gene accounts for under half, and the others remain unexplained. That table supplies the V and J calls and clone size; D and trimming were determined from the DNA. The sample table gives about 37,000 clones. Roughly 1.5% of the sample is in the top ten clones.

V loses 0 bases, J loses 4 bases, and the germline ends lie 12 bases apart. CDR1 SGHTA and CDR2 FQGNSA are derived from the germline V gene. The CDR3 runs 15 residues from the cysteine to the phenylalanine. The CDR3 was read in part: 36 bases, with the frame set at base 1. Every participant had a single incident cervical HPV16 infection, and women with prevalent HPV16 infections were excluded. Cervical HPV DNA was detected with MY09/MY11 PCR, and genotyping was done with dot-blot hybridization. More than 14 mL of heparinized blood was centrifuged, after which the buffy coat was aliquoted, frozen at -30 degrees C, and then stored at -80 degrees C. Genomic DNA was extracted from buffy coat specimens using QIAGEN kits. Paper-wide results and their limitations: Cases were distinguished from controls with an estimated AUC of roughly 0.82 by random forest classifiers combining richness and V gene abundances. Lower TRBV6-7 relative abundance was observed in cases than in controls (around 0.11% versus 0.15%; Bonferroni P = 0.0008). TCR repertoire richness was significantly higher in CIN3+ cases than in controls across sequencing depths, while evenness did not differ. Because the number of T cells in each sample was unknown, differences in richness could reflect differing T-cell content rather than repertoire biology. Whether associations preceded infection or resulted from infection could not be shown with the cross-sectional design, and effector/memory subsets and HPV-specific T cells were not isolated.

The source is a woman aged 18 to 69 with a cervical HPV16 infection that either progressed to CIN3+ or cleared (not recorded which). The chain is assembled from TRBV7-2 and TRBJ2-5; no D segment can be confidently identified. The sequencing sample was made of blood buffy coat. CDR3 bases read: TGTGCCAGCAGCTTAGCGCTCAGGTTTGGAGAGACC. The encoded protein is CASSLALRFGET. The entire CDR3 protein reads CASSLALRFGETQYF.